This T cell receptor (beta chain) is from a study of T cells after yellow fever vaccination. Study observations and caveats: Booster samples showed a return of most primary-vaccination clones (about 96% CD4, approximately 88% CD8).

The TCR cDNA carried a universal primer site and UMIs from 5'RACE template switching. TCRdb redid the calling of the 5' RACE reads with MiXCR, one entry per CDR3 protein. The sample includes hundreds of thousands of distinct CDR3 sequences, 12% of them seen just once. On this clonotype itself: What it binds is not known.

Trimming removed 0 bases from V and 6 bases from J; junction bases left unmatched: 9. The germline gives CDR1 SGDLS, CDR2 YYNGEE. This CDR3 has 16 amino acids. The material was PBMCs, obtained on the day of the yellow fever booster vaccination. The rearrangement joins TRBV9 to TRBJ2-7; TRBD2 matches 10 bases. The clonotype originates from a man aged 30-40 years who received the YFV17D yellow fever vaccine. The CDR3 DNA follows: TGTGCCAGCAGCGTAGACTCCCTAGCGGGAGCGGTCGAGCAGTACTTC. Residues: CASSVDSLAGAVEQYF. Drawing the rest from reference TRBV9 and TRBJ2-7, the complete variable domain is DSGVTQTPKHLITATGQRVTLRCSPRSGDLSVYWYQQSLDQGLQFLIQYYNGEERAKGNILERFSAQQFPDLHSELNLSSLELGDSALYFCASSVDSLAGAVEQYFGPGTRLTVT.